This T cell receptor beta chain came from a study of cytomegalovirus exposure and HLA in healthy donors. The wider study: The 95 to 150 validation repertoires used the same platform as the 650 to 750 first-cohort repertoires, a later analysis reported.

This CDR3 spans 13 amino acids. Germline CDR1 reads SGHVS; CDR2 reads FQNEAQ. The V and J ends lost 3 bases and 5 bases respectively, with 8 bases between them. The method was immunoSEQ multiplex PCR; TCRdb's version includes in-frame clones alone and lacks a portion of them. The top ten hold about 0.91% of the sample, which has about 340,000 clones, 75% to 90% seen once. The receptor's source is a woman aged 18-29 years in good health and CMV-seronegative. This chain links TRBV7-8 with TRBJ2-1; TRBD2 is a possible D gene (5 bases). Specimen: PBMCs. The CDR3 region has the DNA TGTGCCAGCAGCTTGACTAATAACAATGAGCAGTTCTTC. Its protein is CASSLTNNNEQFF.